The clone carrying this TCR beta chain appeared a single time. This specimen comes from a study of blood T cell repertoires in COVID-19. Background on the study: Acute and convalescent COVID-19 samples came from the United States, Italy and Spain.

Germline V CDR1 and CDR2: MNHEY, SVGAGI. Trimming took 6 bases from V and 4 from J, leaving 16 bases between them. The CDR3 sequence is 15 residues long. TCRdb's table, derived via immunoSEQ multiplex PCR, lists solely in-frame clones and lacks some. The table includes around 200,000 clones, more than 65% detected once. The TCR was taken from a human donor with acute or convalescent COVID-19. The donor label of this sample is uncertain. Sequenced input: peripheral blood. The gene calls are TRBV6-5 and TRBJ1-5; tentative D call: TRBD1 (6 bases). The CDR3: CASSPDRRSNQPQHF. In nucleotides, the CDR3 is TGTGCCAGCAGCCCGGACAGACGTTCTAATCAGCCCCAGCATTTT.